This T cell receptor beta chain was profiled in a study of blood T cell repertoires in COVID-19. CDR3 size: 19 residues. Germline CDR1 SNHLY, CDR2 FYNNEI. The junction had 16 bases not matched to a gene; V was cut back by 1 base and J by 4 bases. Clones were sequenced by immunoSEQ multiplex PCR, and TCRdb holds only the in-frame ones, with some missing. Of approximately 160,000 clones listed, 84% are singletons. This receptor was taken from a man younger than 35 with active or convalescent COVID-19. The chain uses TRBV2 and TRBJ1-2, with 9 bases lining up with TRBD1. The sequenced sample consisted of peripheral blood. In nucleotides, the CDR3 is TGTGCCAGCAGTGAAGACCCGGGACAGGGCACAGTATCATCCTATGGCTACACCTTC. The encoded protein is CASSEDPGQGTVSSYGYTF.